This T cell receptor beta chain was found in a study of cytomegalovirus exposure and HLA in healthy donors. Regarding the study as a whole: Associated with cytomegalovirus, according to the listing, were 150 to 200 TCR beta chains.

Comments on this clone: Its cognate antigen is unknown.

With 6 bases clipped from V and 7 bases from J, the junction kept 5 bases outside the gene matches. Germline lookup yields CDR1 MNHEY and CDR2 SVGAGI. CDR3 length: 12 residues. In the PCR, 60 Vbeta and 13 Jbeta primers were used. The method was immunoSEQ multiplex PCR; TCRdb's version includes in-frame clones alone and lacks a portion of them. The sample comprises tens of thousands of clones, roughly 79% of which are singletons, and 0.45% to 0.6% rests with the top ten. This TCR was sampled from a man younger than 45 in good health and CMV-seronegative. The sample comprised PBMCs. The chain employs TRBV6-5 and TRBJ1-2; 7 nucleotides align to TRBD1. CDR3 amino acids: CASRTGSSGYTF. As DNA, the CDR3 is TGTGCCAGCAGGACAGGGTCGTCTGGCTACACCTTC.